Below are 22 T cell receptor beta chains sequenced from a single sample in a study of blood T cell repertoires in COVID-19. Some clones are missing from TCRdb's copy, which holds only in-frame ones; the method was immunoSEQ multiplex PCR. This sample has around 36,000 clones; roughly four fifths occur once, and the top ten carry about 3.3%. Input material: peripheral blood. The origin of the receptors is a man aged 50-60 years with acute or convalescent COVID-19.

The chain recombines TRBV28 with TRBJ2-7; 7 bases fit TRBD2. V dropped 3 bases and J dropped 1; count of bases not matched to a gene: 6. The CDR3 is made up of 15 amino acids. In germline, CDR1 is MDHEN, CDR2 SYDVKM. The DNA of the CDR3 is TGTGCCAGCAGTTTGGAGGTCGGGGGGTCCTACGAGCAGTACTTC. Translation gives CASSLEVGGSYEQYF.

The chain recombines TRBV6-4 with TRBJ2-1; the match to TRBD2 covers 12 bases. J was trimmed by 7 bases and V by 2 bases; bases with no gene match: 6. Germline CDR1 is MRHNA and CDR2 is SNTAGT. The CDR3 spans 16 residues. CDR3 bases: TGTGCCAGCAGTGACGGAGAGACTAGCGGGAGTAATGAGCAGTTCTTC. Protein: CASSDGETSGSNEQFF.

V is TRBV6-1 and J is TRBJ2-2; 7 nucleotides agree with TRBD1. J gave up 7 bases and V 3 bases, and 8 bases lay outside the gene matches. From germline, CDR1 is MNHNS and CDR2 SASEGT. The CDR3 runs to 15 residues. The DNA for the CDR3 is TGTGCCAGCAGTGACCTCCGACAGGGAGTCGGGGAGCTGTTTTTT. Protein sequence: CASSDLRQGVGELFF.

V and J are TRBV7-9 and TRBJ2-1; TRBD1 agrees at 9 bases. The CDR3 loop spans 15 amino acids. V lost 6 bases to trimming and J lost 6 bases; unmatched junction nucleotides: 9. From germline, CDR1 is SEHNR and CDR2 FQNEAQ (reference sequence). The CDR3 nucleotides read TGTGCCAGCAGACAAACAGGGGGCACATCCAATGAGCAGTTCTTC. It specifies CASRQTGGTSNEQFF.

J is TRBJ2-1 and V is TRBV5-1; 9 bases are a match to TRBD1. Unmatched junction bases numbered 5, after V lost 0 bases and J lost 4 bases. This CDR3 has 16 amino acids. Germline V gene data show CDR1 as SGHRS and CDR2 as YFSETQ. The CDR3 DNA reads as TGCGCCAGCAGCTTGGGGGACAGGGCTATGTACAATGAGCAGTTCTTC. It translates to CASSLGDRAMYNEQFF.

The chain joins TRBV25-1 to TRBJ1-4; TRBD1 matches 7 bases. V lost 5 bases, J lost 4 bases, and 7 bases stayed unmatched. In germline, CDR1 is MGHDK, CDR2 SYGVNS. CDR3 length equals 15 residues. Here the CDR3 reads CASSYIRGSNEKLFF. The CDR3 DNA follows: TGTGCCAGCAGTTACATCAGGGGGAGTAATGAAAAACTGTTTTTT.

The rearrangement links TRBV7-9 to TRBJ1-6, with 10 bases lining up with TRBD1. The CDR3 sequence is 15 residues long. CDR1 SEHNR and CDR2 FQNEAQ come from the germline V gene (reference sequence). J lost 5 bases, V lost 5 bases, and 3 bases had no gene match. CDR3 coding DNA: TGTGCCAGCAGCCGACAGGGGGCGAATAATTCACCCCTCCACTTT. This encodes CASSRQGANNSPLHF.

The gene calls are TRBV28 and TRBJ2-4; 11 bases line up with TRBD1. The length of the CDR3 is 15 residues. V was clipped by 3 bases and J by 7 bases; unmatched bases: 5. Germline CDR1 and CDR2: MDHEN and SYDVKM. CDR3 amino acids: CASSFPGQGENIQYF. The CDR3 DNA reads TGTGCCAGCAGTTTCCCGGGACAGGGGGAGAACATTCAGTACTTC. The whole variable domain, remainder taken from reference TRBV28 and TRBJ2-4, is DVKVTQSSRYLVKRTGEKVFLECVQDMDHENMFWYRQDPGLGLRLIYFSYDVKMKEKGDIPEGYSVSREKKERFSLILESASTNQTSMYLCASSFPGQGENIQYFGAGTRLSVL.

The chain links TRBV3-1 (or the pseudogene TRBV3-2) to TRBJ2-7; 10 bases match TRBD2. From germline, CDR1 is LGHDT and CDR2 YNNKEL (reference sequence). Losses at the gene ends were 4 bases for V and 3 bases for J; bases not matched to a gene: 3. CDR3 size: 14 residues. The CDR3 protein is CASSRTSGSYEQYF. CDR3 DNA: TGTGCCAGCAGCCGGACTAGCGGCAGCTACGAGCAGTACTTC.

CDR3: CASGGIKRNEQFF. CDR3 sequence (DNA): TGTGCCAGCGGGGGGATTAAGCGCAATGAGCAGTTCTTC. J is TRBJ2-1 and V is TRBV7-8; D might be TRBD2 (6 bases). The CDR3 length is 13 residues. From germline, CDR1 is SGHVS and CDR2 FQNEAQ. V was cut by 8 bases and J by 6 bases, with 14 bases left in between.

J is TRBJ2-2 and V is TRBV7-9; the match to TRBD2 covers 12 bases. The length of the CDR3 is 19 residues. Germline loops: CDR1 SEHNR, CDR2 FQNEAQ (reference sequence). After removal of 4 bases from V and 2 bases from J, the junction contained 11 bases not matched to a gene. The CDR3 sequence is CASSSRLAGATINTGELFF. The CDR3 nucleotides read TGTGCCAGCAGCTCCCGACTAGCGGGAGCCACTATTAACACCGGGGAGCTGTTTTTT.

The chain recombines TRBV5-1 with TRBJ2-7; 11 nucleotides match TRBD1. V trimming: 3 bases; J trimming: 3 bases; junction bases outside the gene matches: 2. Germline CDR1 and CDR2: SGHRS and YFSETQ. The CDR3 is made up of 14 amino acids. The CDR3 bases are TGCGCCAGCAGCTCAGGGACAGGGGGCTACGAGCAGTACTTC. The encoded protein is CASSSGTGGYEQYF. Based on the CDR3 plus reference TRBV5-1 and TRBJ2-7, the full variable domain is KAGVTQTPRYLIKTRGQQVTLSCSPISGHRSVSWYQQTPGQGLQFLFEYFSETQRNKGNFPGRFSGRQFSNSRSEMNVSTLELGDSALYLCASSSGTGGYEQYFGPGTRLTVT.

The V gene is TRBV4-2, the J gene TRBJ2-7; a possible D gene is TRBD1 (5 bases). Germline V lookup: CDR1 LGHNA, CDR2 YNFKEQ. V lost 3 bases and J 4 bases, leaving 13 bases between the germline ends. The CDR3 consists of 14 residues. The CDR3 here is CASSHSQGTYEQYF. For the CDR3, the DNA is TGTGCCAGCAGCCATTCGCAGGGAACTTACGAGCAGTACTTC.

This clone showed up just once. The rearrangement uses TRBV27 and TRBJ1-1, with D tentatively TRBD1 (6 bases). CDR1 and CDR2 from the germline V gene are MNHEY and SMNVEV (reference sequence). This CDR3 is 16 amino acids long. Trimming cost V 4 bases and J 0 bases, with 15 bases left between them. The CDR3 DNA follows: TGTGCCAGCAGTTCGGCGCAGGGGCAAATGAACACTGAAGCTTTCTTT. Protein: CASSSAQGQMNTEAFF.

This sequence joins TRBV3-1 (or the pseudogene TRBV3-2) and TRBJ2-3; D not certain. Per the germline V gene, CDR1 is LGHDT and CDR2 is YNNKEL (reference sequence). With 2 bases removed from V and 9 bases from J, the gap between germline ends came to 24 bases. The CDR3 is 17 residues long. CDR3 in amino acids: CASSQPRGLSAEVTQYF. Here the CDR3 DNA reads TGTGCCAGCAGCCAACCGAGAGGCCTATCCGCTGAGGTAACGCAGTATTTT.

This clone occurred once. V is TRBV28 and J is TRBJ1-2; 7 nucleotides agree with TRBD1. CDR3 length: 15 residues. Germline V CDR1 and CDR2: MDHEN, SYDVKM. Trimming removed 6 bases from V and 5 bases from J; junction bases left unmatched: 12. The CDR3 reads CASSTPTGVVYGYTF. Written as DNA, the CDR3 is TGTGCCAGCAGCACTCCCACAGGGGTAGTATATGGCTACACCTTC.

The genes are TRBV6-5 and TRBJ2-7, with D tentatively TRBD2 (5 bases). The V end lost 4 bases, the J end lost 3 bases, and 16 bases lay between the germline ends. Per germline, CDR1 MNHEY and CDR2 SVGAGI. The CDR3 sequence is 15 residues long. CDR3 bases: TGTGCCAGCAGTTCCAAAGGACTTGGGCACTACGAGCAGTACTTC. Its translation is CASSSKGLGHYEQYF.

V is TRBV5-8 and J is TRBJ1-5; 11 bases are shared with TRBD1. The CDR3 consists of 19 residues. V dropped 0 bases and J dropped 0; count of bases not matched to a gene: 8. Germline CDR1 reads SGHTS; CDR2 reads YDEGEE. The CDR3 nucleotides read TGTGCCAGCAGCTTGGTCCGGACAGGGGGCTTCTATAGCAATCAGCCCCAGCATTTT. It translates to CASSLVRTGGFYSNQPQHF.

This chain links TRBV28 with TRBJ2-7; D is possibly TRBD1 (7 bases). The germline V and J ends were trimmed by 2 bases and 2 bases, with 10 bases remaining between them. Germline CDR1 is MDHEN and CDR2 is SYDVKM. The CDR3 runs to 14 residues. The chain's CDR3 is CASSLGGTAYEQYF. The CDR3 DNA follows: TGTGCCAGCAGTTTAGGCGGGACAGCCTACGAGCAGTACTTC.

The chain employs TRBV5-5 and TRBJ1-6, with TRBD1 matching over 10 bases. Germline loops: CDR1 SGHKS, CDR2 YYEKEE (reference sequence). V lost 5 bases to trimming and J lost 7 bases; unmatched junction nucleotides: 6. The CDR3 has 15 amino acids. The CDR3 is CASSGTGEKNSPLHF. The CDR3 coding sequence is TGTGCCAGCAGTGGGACAGGGGAGAAGAATTCACCCCTCCACTTT.

This clone was seen once. CDR3 sequence reads: CASSRVSGTGNQPQHF. DNA for the CDR3: TGCGCCAGCAGCCGAGTCTCCGGGACAGGGAATCAGCCCCAGCATTTT. The rearrangement links TRBV4-1 to TRBJ1-5; 9 bases are shared with TRBD1. CDR1 is MGHRA and CDR2 is YSYEKL in the germline V gene. V shed 4 bases and J 4 bases; nucleotides not matched to a gene: 8. The CDR3 loop spans 16 amino acids.

The rearrangement joins TRBV6-1 to TRBJ1-1; 9 bases match TRBD1. The CDR3 is 16 residues long. With 2 bases clipped from V and 10 bases from J, the junction kept 14 bases outside the gene matches. Per germline, CDR1 MNHNS and CDR2 SASEGT. In nucleotides, the CDR3 is TGTGCCAGCAGTGAACGGATCCGGGACAGGGAGTTCGGAGCTTTCTTT. It yields the protein CASSERIRDREFGAFF.